This T cell receptor (beta chain) was recorded in a study of blood T cells in healthy people across ages. CDR1 and CDR2 from the germline V gene are MNHEY and SVGEGT. The CDR3 loop spans 13 amino acids. V lost 5 bases, J lost 4 bases, and 11 bases lay in between. Primers used in a second PCR of about 6 to 11 cycles were a sample-barcoded 5' primer and a J-beta primer mix. A tag from a template-switch adaptor with 12 random nucleotides marked each cDNA molecule. TCRdb reanalysed the 5' RACE reads using MiXCR and keeps one entry per CDR3 protein. The data hold 730,000 or so distinct CDR3 sequences, with roughly 43% observed a single time. Notes on this clonotype: Its specificity is unknown.

Study-wide points: A greater number of naive CD4+ cells and higher diversity distinguished long-lived donors from aged donors. Roughly linear age-related decline in beta diversity appeared, significant by age approximately 43. Lack of knowledge of donor CMV status possibly confounded expanded clonotype changes.

The source material was blood. V and J are TRBV6-2 or TRBV6-3 and TRBJ1-2, with D perhaps matching TRBD1 (5 bases). This receptor was obtained from an elderly man in good health. The CDR3 nucleotides read TGTGCCAGCAGTCGGGGACCGCCCTATGGCTACACCTTC. This encodes CASSRGPPYGYTF.